The T cell receptor (beta chain) described here comes from a study of blood T cell repertoires in COVID-19. Study as a whole: Sources were T cells, B-cell-depleted T cells, or PBMCs; the material itself was cDNA or gDNA.

The data were produced by immunoSEQ multiplex PCR, yet TCRdb's version contains in-frame clones alone and is incomplete. The profile covers a few hundred thousand clones, with roughly four fifths appearing a single time and around 3.5% taken by the ten largest. This TCR came from a woman aged 18-29 years with acute or convalescent COVID-19. What was sequenced was peripheral blood.

The CDR3 DNA reads as TGTGCCAGTAGTATGGGCCGGACAGGGTTGAACACTGAAGCTTTCTTT. It codes for CASSMGRTGLNTEAFF. The chain joins TRBV19 to TRBJ1-1, with 8 bases identical to TRBD1. CDR1 is LNHDA and CDR2 is SQIVND in the germline V gene (reference sequence). The V gene end was trimmed by 3 bases and the J gene end by 0 bases; junction bases not matched to a gene: 6. The CDR3 has 16 residues.